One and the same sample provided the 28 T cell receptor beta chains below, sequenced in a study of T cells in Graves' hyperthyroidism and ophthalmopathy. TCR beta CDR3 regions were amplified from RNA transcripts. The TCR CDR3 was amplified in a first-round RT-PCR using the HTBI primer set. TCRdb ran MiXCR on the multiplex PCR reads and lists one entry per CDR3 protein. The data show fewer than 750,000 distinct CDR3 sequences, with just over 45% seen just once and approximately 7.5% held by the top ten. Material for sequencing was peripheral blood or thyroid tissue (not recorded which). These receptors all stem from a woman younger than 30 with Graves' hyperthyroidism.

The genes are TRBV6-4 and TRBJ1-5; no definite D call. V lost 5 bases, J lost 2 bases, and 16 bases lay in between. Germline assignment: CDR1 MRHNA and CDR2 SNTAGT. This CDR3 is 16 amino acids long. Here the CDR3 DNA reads TGTGCCAGCAGTCTTCGGGCCTGGAGGGGCAATCAGCCCCAGCATTTT. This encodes CASSLRAWRGNQPQHF.

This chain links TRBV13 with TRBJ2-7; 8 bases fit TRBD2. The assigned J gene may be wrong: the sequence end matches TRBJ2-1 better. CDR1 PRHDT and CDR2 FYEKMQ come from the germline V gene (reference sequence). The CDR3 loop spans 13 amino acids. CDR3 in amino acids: CASSPGTRDEQFF. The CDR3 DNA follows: TGTGCCAGCAGTCCCGGGACTAGAGACGAGCAGTTCTTC.

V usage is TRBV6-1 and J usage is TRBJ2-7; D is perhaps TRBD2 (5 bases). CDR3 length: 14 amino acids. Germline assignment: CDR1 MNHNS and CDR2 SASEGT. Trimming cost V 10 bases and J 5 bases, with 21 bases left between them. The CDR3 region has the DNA TGTGCCACGGTCGGGCCTCTGGGAGTCCACGAGCAGTACTTC. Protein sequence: CATVGPLGVHEQYF.

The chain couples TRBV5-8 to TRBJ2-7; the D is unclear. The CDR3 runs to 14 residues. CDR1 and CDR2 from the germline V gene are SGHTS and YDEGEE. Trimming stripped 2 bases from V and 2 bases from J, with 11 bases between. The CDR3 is CASSLISRAYEQYF. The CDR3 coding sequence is TGTGCCAGCAGCTTAATATCTAGGGCCTACGAGCAGTACTTC. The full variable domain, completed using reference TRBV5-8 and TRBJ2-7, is EAGVTQSPTHLIKTRGQQATLRCSPISGHTSVYWYQQALGLGLQFLLWYDEGEERNRGNFPPRFSGRQFPNYSSELNVNALELEDSALYLCASSLISRAYEQYFGPGTRLTVT.

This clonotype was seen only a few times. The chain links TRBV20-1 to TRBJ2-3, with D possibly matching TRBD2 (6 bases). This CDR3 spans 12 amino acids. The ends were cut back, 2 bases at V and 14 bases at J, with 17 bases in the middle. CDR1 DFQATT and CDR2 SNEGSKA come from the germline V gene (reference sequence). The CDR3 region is CSARTTSYIRYF. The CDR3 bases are TGCAGTGCTAGAACTACTAGCTACATACGGTATTTT.

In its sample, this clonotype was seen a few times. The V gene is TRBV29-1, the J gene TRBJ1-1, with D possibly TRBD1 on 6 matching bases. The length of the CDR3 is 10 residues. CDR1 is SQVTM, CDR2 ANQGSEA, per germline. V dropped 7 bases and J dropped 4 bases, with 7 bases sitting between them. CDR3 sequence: CSDRATEAFF. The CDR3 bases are TGCAGCGACAGGGCCACTGAAGCTTTCTTT.

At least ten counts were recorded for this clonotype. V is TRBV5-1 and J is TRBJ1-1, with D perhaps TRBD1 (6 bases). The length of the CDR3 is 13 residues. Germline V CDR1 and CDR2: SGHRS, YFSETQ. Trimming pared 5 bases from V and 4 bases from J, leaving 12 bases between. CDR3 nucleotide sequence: TGCGCCAGCAGGTATTGGGGGGCCACTGAAGCTTTCTTT. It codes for CASRYWGATEAFF.

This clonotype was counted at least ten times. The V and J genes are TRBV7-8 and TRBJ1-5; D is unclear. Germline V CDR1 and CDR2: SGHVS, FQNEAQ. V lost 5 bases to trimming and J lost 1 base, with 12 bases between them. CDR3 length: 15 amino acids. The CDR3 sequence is CASSTFSESNQPQHF. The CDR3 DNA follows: TGTGCCAGCAGCACTTTTAGTGAGAGCAATCAGCCCCAGCATTTT.

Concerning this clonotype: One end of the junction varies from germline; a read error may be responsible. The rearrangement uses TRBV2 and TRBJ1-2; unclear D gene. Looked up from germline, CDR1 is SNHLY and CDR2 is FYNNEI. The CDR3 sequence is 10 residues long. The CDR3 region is CASSDDGYSF. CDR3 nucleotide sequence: TGTGCCAGCAGTGATGACGGCTACTCCTTC.

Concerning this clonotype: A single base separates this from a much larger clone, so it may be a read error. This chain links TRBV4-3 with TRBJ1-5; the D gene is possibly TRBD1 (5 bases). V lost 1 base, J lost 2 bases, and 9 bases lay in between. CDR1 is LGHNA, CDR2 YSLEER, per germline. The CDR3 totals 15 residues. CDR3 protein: CASSQGRDGNQPQHF. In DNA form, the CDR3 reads TGCGCCAGCAGCCAAGGGAGGGACGGCAATCAGCCCCAGCATTTT.

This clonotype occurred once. The CDR3 bases are TGCAGCGTTGAAGATGGGAGCGCGGAGACCCAGTACTTC. It encodes CSVEDGSAETQYF. This chain uses TRBV29-1 with TRBJ2-5, with a tentative D call TRBD2 (5 bases). Germline V lookup: CDR1 SQVTM, CDR2 ANQGSEA. This CDR3 has 13 residues. The V gene lost 0 bases and the J gene lost 5 bases, with 10 bases spanning the gap.

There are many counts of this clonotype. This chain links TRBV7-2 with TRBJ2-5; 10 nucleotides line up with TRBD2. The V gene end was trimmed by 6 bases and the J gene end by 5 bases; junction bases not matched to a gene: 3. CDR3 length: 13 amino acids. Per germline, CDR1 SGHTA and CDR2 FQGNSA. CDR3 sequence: CASRLAGVETQYF. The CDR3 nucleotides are TGTGCCAGCAGGCTAGCGGGAGTTGAGACCCAGTACTTC. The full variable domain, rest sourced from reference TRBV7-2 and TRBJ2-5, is GAGVSQSPSNKVTEKGKDVELRCDPISGHTALYWYRQSLGQGLEFLIYFQGNSAPDKSGLPSDRFSAERTGGSVSTLTIQRTQQEDSAVYLCASRLAGVETQYFGPGTRLLVL.

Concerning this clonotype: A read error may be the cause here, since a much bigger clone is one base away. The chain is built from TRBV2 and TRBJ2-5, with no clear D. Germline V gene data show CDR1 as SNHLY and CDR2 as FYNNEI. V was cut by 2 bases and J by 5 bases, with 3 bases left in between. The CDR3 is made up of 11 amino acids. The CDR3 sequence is CASSEMETQYF. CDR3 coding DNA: TGTGCCAGCAGTGAAATGGAGACCCAGTACTTC.

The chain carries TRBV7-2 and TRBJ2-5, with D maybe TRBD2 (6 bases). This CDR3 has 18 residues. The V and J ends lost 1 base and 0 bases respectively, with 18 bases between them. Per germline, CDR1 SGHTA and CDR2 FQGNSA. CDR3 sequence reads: CASSLVMGTRTHQETQYF. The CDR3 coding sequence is TGTGCCAGCAGCTTAGTTATGGGGACTCGTACACACCAAGAGACCCAGTACTTC.

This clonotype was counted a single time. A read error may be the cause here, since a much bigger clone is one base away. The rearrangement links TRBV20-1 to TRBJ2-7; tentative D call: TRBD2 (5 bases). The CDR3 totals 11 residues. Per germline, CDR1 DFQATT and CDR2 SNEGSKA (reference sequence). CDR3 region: CSAVRDYEQHF. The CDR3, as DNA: TGCAGTGCTGTCCGGGATTACGAGCAGCACTTC.

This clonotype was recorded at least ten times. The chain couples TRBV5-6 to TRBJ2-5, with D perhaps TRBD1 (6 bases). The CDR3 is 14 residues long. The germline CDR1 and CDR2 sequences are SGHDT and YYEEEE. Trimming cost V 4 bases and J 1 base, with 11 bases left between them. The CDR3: CASSATGIQETQYF. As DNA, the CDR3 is TGTGCCAGCAGCGCGACAGGAATCCAAGAGACCCAGTACTTC.

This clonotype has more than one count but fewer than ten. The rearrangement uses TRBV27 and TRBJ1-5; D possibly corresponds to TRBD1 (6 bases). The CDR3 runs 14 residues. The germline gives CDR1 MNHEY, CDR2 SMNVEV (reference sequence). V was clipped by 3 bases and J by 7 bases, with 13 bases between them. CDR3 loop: CASSLTGGAQPQHF. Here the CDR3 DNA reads TGTGCCAGCAGTTTGACTGGGGGCGCCCAGCCCCAGCATTTT.

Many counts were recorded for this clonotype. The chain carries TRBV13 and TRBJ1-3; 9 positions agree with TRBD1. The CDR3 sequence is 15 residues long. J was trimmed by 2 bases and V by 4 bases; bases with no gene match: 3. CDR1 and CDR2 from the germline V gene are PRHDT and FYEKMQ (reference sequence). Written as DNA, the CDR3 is TGTGCCAGCAGCTCGGACAGGGGAGCTGGAAACACCATATATTTT. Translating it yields CASSSDRGAGNTIYF.

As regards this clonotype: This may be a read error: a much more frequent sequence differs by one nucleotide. The CDR3 spells CSASNGGSPPETRYF. CDR3 nucleotides: TGCAGTGCTAGTAATGGCGGGAGCCCTCCGGAGACCCGGTACTTC. The chain carries TRBV20-1 and TRBJ2-5; 7 bases are a match to TRBD2. CDR1 and CDR2 (germline): DFQATT, SNEGSKA (reference sequence). The CDR3 spans 15 residues.

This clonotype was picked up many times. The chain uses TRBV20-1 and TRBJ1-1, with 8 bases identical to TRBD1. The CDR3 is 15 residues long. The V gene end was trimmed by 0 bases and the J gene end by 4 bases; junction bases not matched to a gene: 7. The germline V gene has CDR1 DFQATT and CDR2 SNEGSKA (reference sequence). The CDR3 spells CSAREQGQGATEAFF. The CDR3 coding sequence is TGCAGTGCTAGAGAACAAGGACAGGGAGCCACTGAAGCTTTCTTT.

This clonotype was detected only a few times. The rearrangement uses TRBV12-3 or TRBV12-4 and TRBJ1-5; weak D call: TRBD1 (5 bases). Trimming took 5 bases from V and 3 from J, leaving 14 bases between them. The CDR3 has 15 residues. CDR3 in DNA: TGTGCCAGCAGTCCCGGGGCTAGGGACAATCAGCCCCAGCATTTT. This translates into CASSPGARDNQPQHF.

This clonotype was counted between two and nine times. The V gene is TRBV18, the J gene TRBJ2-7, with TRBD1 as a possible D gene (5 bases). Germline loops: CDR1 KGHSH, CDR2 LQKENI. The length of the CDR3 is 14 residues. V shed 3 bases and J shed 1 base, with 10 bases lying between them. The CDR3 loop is CASSPQTDSYEQYF. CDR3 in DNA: TGTGCCAGCTCACCTCAGACAGATTCCTACGAGCAGTACTTC. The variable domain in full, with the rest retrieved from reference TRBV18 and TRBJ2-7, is NAGVMQNPRHLVRRRGQEARLRCSPMKGHSHVYWYRQLPEEGLKFMVYLQKENIIDESGMPKERFSAEFPKEGPSILRIQQVVRGDSAAYFCASSPQTDSYEQYFGPGTRLTVT.

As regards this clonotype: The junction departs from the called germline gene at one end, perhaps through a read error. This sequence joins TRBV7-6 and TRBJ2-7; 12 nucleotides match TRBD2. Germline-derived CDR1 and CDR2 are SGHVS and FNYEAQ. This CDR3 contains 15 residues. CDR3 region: CAGSPRLAGGYEQYF. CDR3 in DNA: TGTGCCGGCAGTCCCAGGCTAGCGGGAGGGTACGAGCAGTACTTC.

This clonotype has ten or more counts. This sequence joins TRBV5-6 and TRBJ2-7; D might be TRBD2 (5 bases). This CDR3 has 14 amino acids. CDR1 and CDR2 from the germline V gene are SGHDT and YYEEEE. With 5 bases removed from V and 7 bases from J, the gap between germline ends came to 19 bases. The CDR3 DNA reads TGTGCCAGCAGACACTACGGGATCGCTAGGGAGCAGTACTTC. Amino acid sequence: CASRHYGIAREQYF.

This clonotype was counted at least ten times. The CDR3 reads CASSLQGQGPETQYF. CDR3 coding DNA: TGTGCCAGCAGCTTACAGGGACAGGGTCCAGAGACCCAGTACTTC. This chain links TRBV7-9 with TRBJ2-5, with TRBD1 identical over 9 bases. The trim removed 2 bases at V and 4 bases at J, leaving 5 bases unmatched. Germline lookup yields CDR1 SEHNR and CDR2 FQNEAQ (reference sequence). The CDR3 has 15 amino acids. The whole variable domain, remainder taken from reference TRBV7-9 and TRBJ2-5, is DTGVSQNPRHKITKRGQNVTFRCDPISEHNRLYWYRQTLGQGPEFLTYFQNEAQLEKSRLLSDRFSAERPKGSFSTLEIQRTEQGDSAMYLCASSLQGQGPETQYFGPGTRLLVL.

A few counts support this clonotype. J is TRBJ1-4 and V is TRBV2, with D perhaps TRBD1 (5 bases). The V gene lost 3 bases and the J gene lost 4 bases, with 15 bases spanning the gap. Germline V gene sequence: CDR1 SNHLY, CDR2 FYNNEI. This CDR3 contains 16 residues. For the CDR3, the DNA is TGTGCCAGCAGTGACCCCAGGGAGGGCCTTAATGAAAAACTGTTTTTT. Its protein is CASSDPREGLNEKLFF. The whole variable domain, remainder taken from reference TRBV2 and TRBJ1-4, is EPEVTQTPSHQVTQMGQEVILRCVPISNHLYFYWYRQILGQKVEFLVSFYNNEISEKSEIFDDQFSVERPDGSNFTLKIRSTKLEDSAMYFCASSDPREGLNEKLFFGSGTQLSVL.

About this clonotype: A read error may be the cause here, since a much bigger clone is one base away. The CDR3 sequence: CASSEEAGGTGEPFF. DNA of the CDR3: TGTGCCAGCAGTGAAGAGGCAGGGGGCACCGGGGAGCCGTTTTTT. The chain joins TRBV6-6 to TRBJ2-2; TRBD1 matches 8 bases. CDR3 length: 15 residues. Germline CDR1 reads MNHNY; CDR2 reads SVGAGI (reference sequence).

The chain's CDR3 is CATSATRGGEQFF. Written as DNA, the CDR3 is TGTGCCACCAGTGCCACTCGAGGGGGGGAGCAGTTCTTC. The chain recombines TRBV24-1 with TRBJ2-5; D is perhaps TRBD1 or TRBD2 (6 bases each). The DNA end lines up better with TRBJ2-1; the J call may be wrong. Germline V CDR1 and CDR2: KGHDR, SFDVKD. The CDR3 is 13 residues long.